Listed below are T cell receptor beta chains from one sample, sequenced in a study of cytotoxic CD8 clonotypes in ibrutinib-treated CLL. Method: immunoSEQ multiplex PCR; TCRdb's copy keeps in-frame clones and lacks some. The sample has 110,000 to 150,000 clones; approximately 80% are singletons. The source material was PBMCs, sampled after 12 months of ibrutinib treatment. The receptors here all came from a human donor with chronic lymphocytic leukemia. Each CDR3 is given without its conserved first and last residue.

j_call v_call cdr3_aa
TRBJ1-2 TRBV27 ASGYWTTNNYGYT
TRBJ2-5 TRBV18 ASSPYFDRVMQETQY
TRBJ2-3 TRBV5-1 ASRGQGSSTDTQY
TRBJ1-6 TRBV27 ASKDRAGSSPLH
TRBJ2-7 TRBV28 ASTSGSNSYEQY
TRBJ2-1 TRBV5-8 ASSPGTSGGSSYNEQF
TRBJ2-1 TRBV6-5 ASSYSGGLTYNEQF
TRBJ1-4 TRBV7-9 ASSLAPKTGGEKLF
TRBJ1-1 TRBV5-5 ASSETLNTEAF
TRBJ2-7 TRBV18 TSSPTSGRGEQY
TRBJ2-2 TRBV2 ASTRAWAGELF
TRBJ1-5 TRBV28 ASRGEVYQPQH
TRBJ2-7 TRBV30 AWGPPYRPTYEQY
TRBJ1-1 TRBV13 ASSLRRPVRDTEAF
TRBJ2-4 TRBV29-1 SVVPGENIQY
TRBJ1-4 TRBV28 ASSWGAGYEKLF
TRBJ2-5 TRBV10-3 AISENQETQY
TRBJ1-2 TRBV9 ASSVDDYGYT
TRBJ1-1 TRBV6-5 ASSYSPGPEAF
TRBJ1-2 TRBV4-2 ASSHPTGNYGYT
TRBJ2-7 TRBV6-1 ATMGLVAEQY
TRBJ2-7 TRBV28 ASRLQGSEQY
TRBJ2-5 TRBV19 ASNTLGGETQY
TRBJ1-2 TRBV27 ASSSGTGLLYGYT
TRBJ2-1 TRBV27 ASSGRREGSSYNEQF
TRBJ2-5 TRBV19 ASSILPAGGGETQY
TRBJ1-1 TRBV10-2 ASSVYGGNTEAF
TRBJ2-1 TRBV4-3 ASSQDWPRNNNEQF
TRBJ1-5 TRBV7-9 ASSPGRETFSNQPQH
TRBJ2-7 TRBV7-2 ASSLYGTSGEQY
TRBJ2-5 TRBV7-9 ASLQDYFEETQY
TRBJ1-1 TRBV2 ATNRDVNTEAF
TRBJ2-7 TRBV7-6 ASSERSGGQYEQY
TRBJ2-7 TRBV29-1 SVPGPSEQY
TRBJ1-4 TRBV25-1 ASSEYTGTTNEKLF
TRBJ2-6 TRBV7-2 ASSLDRAAGANVLT
TRBJ1-5 TRBV19 ASRIPGTEYQPQH
TRBJ2-1 TRBV5-1 ASSLTGTSYNEQF
TRBJ1-1 TRBV7-2 ASSLRRVNTEAF
TRBJ2-7 TRBV2 ASSAAQNQY
TRBJ1-4 TRBV7-9 ASSSQTAMKF
TRBJ2-1 TRBV2 ASLEGGLYNEQF
TRBJ1-5 TRBV19 ASTPPGVQPQH
TRBJ2-1 TRBV27 ASTHGQGSYNEQF
TRBJ2-7 TRBV11-2 ASSYGGGGQY
TRBJ2-5 TRBV9 ASSASGLAGVEGTQY
TRBJ2-6 TRBV2 ASWGQPPSGANVLT
TRBJ1-6 TRBV6-5 ASSTDYNSPLH
TRBJ1-1 TRBV27 ASSLLWGNAEAF
TRBJ2-5 TRBV25-1 ASIARTANQETQY